Below are 7 T cell receptor beta chains sequenced from a single sample in a study of blood T cell repertoires in COVID-19. Generated by immunoSEQ multiplex PCR, the TCRdb table keeps only in-frame clones and is missing some. The profile shows about 190,000 clones, around 85% of them singletons. The sequenced sample was PBMCs or T cells enriched from blood (not recorded which). Every receptor here comes from a woman aged 25 to 39 who had recovered from COVID-19.

The genes are TRBV7-3 and TRBJ1-2; no clear D. The CDR3 length is 13 residues. V lost 4 bases, J lost 8 bases, and 14 bases lay in between. The germline V gene has CDR1 SGHTA and CDR2 FQGTGA. Here the CDR3 reads CASSSDGMGGYTF. CDR3 sequence (DNA): TGTGCCAGCAGCTCCGACGGGATGGGAGGCTACACCTTC.

The chain uses TRBV4-2 and TRBJ2-7; TRBD1 aligns across 7 bases. V was pared by 2 bases and J by 4 bases, with 5 bases of the junction left unmatched. This CDR3 is 14 amino acids long. Germline V gene lookup returns CDR1 LGHNA and CDR2 YNFKEQ. In DNA, the CDR3 is TGTGCCAGCAGCCAAAACAGGGGACCGTACGAGCAGTACGTC. Its protein is CASSQNRGPYEQYV.

The chain couples TRBV10-3 to TRBJ1-3; tentative D call: TRBD1 (6 bases). V lost 11 bases, J lost 4 bases, and 21 bases lay in between. CDR1 ENHRY and CDR2 SYGVKD come from the germline V gene. CDR3 size: 15 residues. For the CDR3, the DNA is TGTGCCGTCGGTACCGTGAATCAGGGGGGAAACACCATATATTTT. This codes for CAVGTVNQGGNTIYF.

V and J are TRBV27 and TRBJ1-4; D not certain. This CDR3 is 15 amino acids long. Trimming took 2 bases from V and 8 from J, leaving 15 bases between them. In germline, CDR1 is MNHEY, CDR2 SMNVEV (reference sequence). CDR3 amino acids: CASSLTGVRREKLFF. The CDR3 DNA is TGTGCCAGCAGTTTAACGGGAGTGAGGAGGGAAAAACTGTTTTTT.

This chain connects TRBV6-5 to TRBJ1-1; 9 bases are shared with TRBD1. The germline V gene has CDR1 MNHEY and CDR2 SVGAGI. Trimming cost V 0 bases and J 9 bases; bases outside gene matches: 8. The CDR3 extends over 15 amino acids. In nucleotides, the CDR3 is TGTGCCAGCAGTTACTCCTCCGGGACAGGGCAACAAGCTTTCTTT. It codes for CASSYSSGTGQQAFF.

This clone turned up a few times. This sequence joins TRBV5-1 and TRBJ2-2; TRBD1 matches 9 bases. The ends lost 4 bases at V and 5 bases at J; junction bases unmatched: 3. This CDR3 has 14 residues. Germline CDR1 is SGHRS and CDR2 is YFSETQ. CDR3 in DNA: TGCGCCAGCAGCGTAGGACAGGGGACCGGGGAGCTGTTTTTT. Protein product: CASSVGQGTGELFF. Looking up the rest from reference TRBV5-1 and TRBJ2-2 gives the full variable domain: KAGVTQTPRYLIKTRGQQVTLSCSPISGHRSVSWYQQTPGQGLQFLFEYFSETQRNKGNFPGRFSGRQFSNSRSEMNVSTLELGDSALYLCASSVGQGTGELFFGEGSRLTVL.

J is TRBJ1-1 and V is TRBV6-5; 9 bases line up with TRBD1. Germline assignment: CDR1 MNHEY and CDR2 SVGAGI. This CDR3 has 15 amino acids. J gave up 5 bases and V 1 base, and 5 bases lay outside the gene matches. The CDR3 is CASSYFRQGGTEAFF. In DNA form, the CDR3 reads TGTGCCAGCAGTTACTTCAGACAGGGGGGTACTGAAGCTTTCTTT.